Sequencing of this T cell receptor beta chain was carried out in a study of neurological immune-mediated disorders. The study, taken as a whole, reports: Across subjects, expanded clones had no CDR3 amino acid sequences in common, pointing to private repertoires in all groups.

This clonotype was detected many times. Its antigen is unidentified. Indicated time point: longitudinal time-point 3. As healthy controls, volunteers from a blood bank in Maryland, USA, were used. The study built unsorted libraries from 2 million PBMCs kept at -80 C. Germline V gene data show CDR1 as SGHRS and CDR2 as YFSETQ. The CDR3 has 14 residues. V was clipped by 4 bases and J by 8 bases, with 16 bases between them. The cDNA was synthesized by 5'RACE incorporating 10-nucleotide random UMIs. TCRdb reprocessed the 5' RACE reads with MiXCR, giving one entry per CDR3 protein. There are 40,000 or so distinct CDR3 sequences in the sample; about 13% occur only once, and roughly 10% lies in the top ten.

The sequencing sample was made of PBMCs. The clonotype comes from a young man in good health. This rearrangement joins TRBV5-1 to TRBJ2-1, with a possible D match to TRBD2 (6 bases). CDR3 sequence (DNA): TGCGCCAGCAGCCGCGCCGGGAGCCGGGATGAGCAGTTCTTC. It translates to CASSRAGSRDEQFF.